The sequence of this T cell receptor beta chain was determined in a study of CD8 T cells in Susac syndrome (dated by TCRdb to between 2018 and 2020). Regarding the study in general: Among the sequenced Susac syndrome patients, about 6 had clinically active disease and eight were in clinical remission. Repertoire sequencing was used to test whether CD8+ T cell activation and differentiation in Susac syndrome was antigen driven. At the time of blood withdrawal, Susac syndrome patients were either therapy-naive, taking corticosteroids (with some also receiving IVIg), or on IVIg alone.

Broader findings and caveats from the paper: The TCR sequencing and HLA analysis was acknowledged to have included a relatively small number of individuals. No clonal expansion was detected in the CD4+ T cell repertoire of Susac syndrome patients.

RNA was extracted using the RNeasy kit, and roughly 0.5 to 1 ug of the RNA was reverse transcribed with random hexamers. TCR beta CDR3 regions were amplified with the immunoSEQ multiplex PCR assay covering 54 Vbeta and 13 Jbeta segments. PCR amplification bias was corrected using a synthetic template baseline for primer optimization and computational correction. The original pipeline was this. Only productive sequences were kept, with reads annotated to V, D and J genes according to IMGT and analyzed in immunoSEQ Analyzer. To calculate clonality, Shannon entropy was normalized by log2 of the number of productive unique sequences and then subtracted from one. For each patient and control, public and private clones were evaluated within the 100 most prevalent clones. Susac-specific clones were defined as absent from healthy and MS cohorts, around 1,000 published viral clones and other ImmuneACCESS disease sequences. TCRdb reprocessed the public reads (quality trimming at Q25 with fastp, clone calling with MiXCR) and kept in-frame beta chains. Every CDR3 protein is listed once, alongside the most common genes and DNA of its rows. The V and J calls and clone size come from TCRdb's table, not from the authors' own analysis. The sample table contains roughly 250,000 distinct CDR3 sequences; only one count was recorded for roughly 95% of them. The leading ten clones occupy about 0.1% of the sample.

Notes on this clonotype: What antigen it recognizes has not been identified. Nothing much larger sits one base from this clone, and base qualities are not available.

For this chain, trimming is 3 bases at the V end and 8 bases at the J end, and the number of junction bases without a gene match is 11. Including the terminal cysteine and phenylalanine, the CDR3 comprises 17 residues. Only the CDR3 DNA stays, 51 bases, in frame from base 1. Taken from the germline V gene (reference sequence), the CDR1 and CDR2 loops are PRHDT and FYEKMQ. Peripheral blood CD8+ and CD4+ T cells from healthy donors, Susac syndrome patients and multiple sclerosis patients were profiled by high-throughput TCR beta sequencing. Susac syndrome patients met recently defined diagnostic criteria for definite or probable disease. Bulk CD8+ and CD4+ T cells were purified magnetically by negative isolation, whereas CD8+ TEMRA cells were enriched by FACS. Blood was drawn into EDTA tubes, processed within 24 hours, and PBMCs were isolated by density gradient centrifugation. PBMCs intended for TCR sequencing were cryopreserved in liquid nitrogen and were subsequently thawed in a 37 degrees C water bath. Purity of sorted or isolated CD4+, CD8+ and CD8+ TEMRA cells was at least 90%.

The chain uses TRBV13 and TRBJ2-1, and 12 junctional nucleotides match TRBD2. The sequenced sample consisted of CD4+ T cells from PBMCs. The origin of this receptor is a human donor with Susac syndrome. In nucleotides, the sequence is TGTGCCAGCAGCTTTGGGTCTAGCGGGAGGGCCTGGGATGAGCAGTTCTTC. Translation gives CASSFGSSGRAWDEQFF.